This passage covers 2 T cell receptor beta chains from one sample sequenced in a study of a mutant IDH1 vaccine in newly diagnosed glioma. Method: immunoSEQ multiplex PCR; TCRdb's copy keeps in-frame clones and lacks some. The table has about 42,000 clones, 83% seen once. Which antigens these TCRs recognize remains unknown. Time point in this sample: week 35, safety follow-up. The content of each vaccine dose was 300 ug of mutant IDH1 20-mer peptide, and topical imiquimod accompanied it. The sequences come from PBMCs, collected from a glioma patient whose treatment included an IDH1 peptide vaccine. The receptors here all came from a woman aged 45-65 years with glioma.

The genes are TRBV7-8 and TRBJ2-1; D uncertain. V lost 7 bases and J lost 7, with 23 bases in between. Germline-derived CDR1 and CDR2 are SGHVS and FQNEAQ. The CDR3 sequence is 16 residues long. The CDR3: CASTGSPTPERNEQFF. Here the CDR3 DNA reads TGTGCCAGCACCGGCTCTCCGACACCCGAACGGAATGAGCAGTTCTTC.

This rearrangement joins TRBV19 to TRBJ1-5; D might be TRBD1 (5 bases). Germline values: CDR1 LNHDA, CDR2 SQIVND (reference sequence). The CDR3 is 15 residues long. The V end lost 4 bases, the J end lost 2 bases, and 12 bases lay between the germline ends. The CDR3 here is CASSKGWGGNQPQHF. The CDR3 DNA reads as TGTGCCAGTAGTAAGGGATGGGGGGGCAATCAGCCCCAGCATTTT.